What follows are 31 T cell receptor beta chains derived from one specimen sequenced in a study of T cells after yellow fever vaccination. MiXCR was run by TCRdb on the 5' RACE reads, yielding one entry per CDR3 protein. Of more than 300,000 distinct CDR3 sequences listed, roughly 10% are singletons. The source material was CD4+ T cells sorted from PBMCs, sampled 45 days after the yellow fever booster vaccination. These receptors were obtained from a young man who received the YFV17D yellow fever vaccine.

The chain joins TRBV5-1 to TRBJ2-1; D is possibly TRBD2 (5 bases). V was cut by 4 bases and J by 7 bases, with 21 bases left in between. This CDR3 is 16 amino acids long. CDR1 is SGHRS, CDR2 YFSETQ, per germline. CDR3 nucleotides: TGCGCCAGCAGCCCGAGGGTCAACTCGGTCAATAATGAGCAGTTCTTC. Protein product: CASSPRVNSVNNEQFF.

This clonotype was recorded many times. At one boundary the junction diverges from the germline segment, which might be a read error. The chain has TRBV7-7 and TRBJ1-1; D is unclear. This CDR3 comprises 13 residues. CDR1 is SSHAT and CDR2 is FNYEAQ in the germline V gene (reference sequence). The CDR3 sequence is CASSFQENTEAFF. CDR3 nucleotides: TGTGCTAGCAGCTTCCAGGAGAACACTGAAGCTTTCTTT.

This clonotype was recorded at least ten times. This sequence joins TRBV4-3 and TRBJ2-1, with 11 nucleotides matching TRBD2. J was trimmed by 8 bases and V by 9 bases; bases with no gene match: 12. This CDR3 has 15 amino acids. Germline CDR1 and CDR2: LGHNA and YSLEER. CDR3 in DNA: TGCGCCAGTAAATCCCTAGCGGGGGGTGTCGATGAGCAGTTCTTC. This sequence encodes CASKSLAGGVDEQFF.

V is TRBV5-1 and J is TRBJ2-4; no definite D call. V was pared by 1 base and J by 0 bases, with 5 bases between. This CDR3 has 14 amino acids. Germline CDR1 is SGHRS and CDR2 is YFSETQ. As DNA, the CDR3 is TGCGCCAGCAGCTTGCATTTAGCCAAAAACATTCAGTACTTC. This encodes CASSLHLAKNIQYF.

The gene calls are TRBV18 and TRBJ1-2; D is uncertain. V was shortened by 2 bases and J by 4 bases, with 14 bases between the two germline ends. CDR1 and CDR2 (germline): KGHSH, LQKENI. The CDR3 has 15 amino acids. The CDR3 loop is CASSPTTKGTYGYTF. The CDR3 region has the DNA TGTGCCAGCTCACCAACGACGAAAGGAACCTATGGCTACACCTTC. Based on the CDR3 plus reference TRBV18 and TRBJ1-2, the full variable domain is NAGVMQNPRHLVRRRGQEARLRCSPMKGHSHVYWYRQLPEEGLKFMVYLQKENIIDESGMPKERFSAEFPKEGPSILRIQQVVRGDSAAYFCASSPTTKGTYGYTFGSGTRLTVV.

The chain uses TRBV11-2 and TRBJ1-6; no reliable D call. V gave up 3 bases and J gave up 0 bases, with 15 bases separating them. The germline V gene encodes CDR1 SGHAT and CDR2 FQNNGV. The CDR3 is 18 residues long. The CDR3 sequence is CASSFGFRMRSYNSPLHF. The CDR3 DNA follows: TGTGCCAGCAGCTTCGGATTCCGGATGCGCTCCTATAATTCACCCCTCCACTTT. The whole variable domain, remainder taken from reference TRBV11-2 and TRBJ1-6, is EAGVAQSPRYKIIEKRQSVAFWCNPISGHATLYWYQQILGQGPKLLIQFQNNGVVDDSQLPKDRFSAERLKGVDSTLKIQPAKLEDSAVYLCASSFGFRMRSYNSPLHFGNGTRLTVT.

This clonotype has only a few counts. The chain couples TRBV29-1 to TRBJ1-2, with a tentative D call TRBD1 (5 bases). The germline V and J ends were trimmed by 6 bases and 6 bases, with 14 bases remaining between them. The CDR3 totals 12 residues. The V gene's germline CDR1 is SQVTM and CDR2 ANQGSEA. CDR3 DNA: TGCAGCGTCGAGGGGACCTTGGATGGCTACACCTTC. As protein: CSVEGTLDGYTF.

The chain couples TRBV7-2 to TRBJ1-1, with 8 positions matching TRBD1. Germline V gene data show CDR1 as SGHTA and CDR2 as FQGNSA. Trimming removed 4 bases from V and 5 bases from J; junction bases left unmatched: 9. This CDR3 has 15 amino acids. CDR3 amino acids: CASSYWTGRKTEAFF. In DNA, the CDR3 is TGTGCCAGCAGCTACTGGACAGGGCGTAAAACTGAAGCTTTCTTT.

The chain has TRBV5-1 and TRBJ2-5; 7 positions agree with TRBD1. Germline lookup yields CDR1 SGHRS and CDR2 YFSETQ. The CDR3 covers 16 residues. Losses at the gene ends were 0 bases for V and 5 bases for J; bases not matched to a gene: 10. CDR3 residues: CASSLAGHQQGETQYF. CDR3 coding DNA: TGCGCCAGCAGCTTGGCCGGGCACCAACAGGGGGAGACCCAGTACTTC.

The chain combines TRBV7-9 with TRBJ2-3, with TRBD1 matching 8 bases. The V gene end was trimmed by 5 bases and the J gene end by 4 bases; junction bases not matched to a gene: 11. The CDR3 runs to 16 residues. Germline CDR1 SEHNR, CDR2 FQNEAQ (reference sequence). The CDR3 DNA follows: TGTGCCAGCAGCCCCCATCGCAGGGGGCTGGCAGATACGCAGTATTTT. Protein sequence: CASSPHRRGLADTQYF.

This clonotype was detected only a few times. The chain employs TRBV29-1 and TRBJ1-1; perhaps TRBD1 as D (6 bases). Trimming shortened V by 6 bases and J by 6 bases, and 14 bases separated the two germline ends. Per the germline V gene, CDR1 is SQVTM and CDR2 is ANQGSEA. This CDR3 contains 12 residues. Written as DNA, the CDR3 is TGCAGCGTCTCCCGACAGGTAGCTGAAGCTTTCTTT. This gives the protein CSVSRQVAEAFF.

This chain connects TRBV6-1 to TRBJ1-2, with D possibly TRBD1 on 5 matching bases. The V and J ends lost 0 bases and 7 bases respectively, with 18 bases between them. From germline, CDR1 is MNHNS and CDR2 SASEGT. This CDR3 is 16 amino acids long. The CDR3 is CASSEAGRPNYGGYTF. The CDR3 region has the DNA TGTGCCAGCAGTGAAGCGGGGCGCCCTAACTATGGTGGCTACACCTTC.

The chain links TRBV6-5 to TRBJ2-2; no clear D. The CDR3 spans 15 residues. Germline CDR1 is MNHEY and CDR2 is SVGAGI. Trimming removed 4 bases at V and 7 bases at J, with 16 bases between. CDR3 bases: TGTGCCAGCAGTTCTCGTACAACCCCCGGCGGGGAGCTGTTTTTT. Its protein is CASSSRTTPGGELFF.

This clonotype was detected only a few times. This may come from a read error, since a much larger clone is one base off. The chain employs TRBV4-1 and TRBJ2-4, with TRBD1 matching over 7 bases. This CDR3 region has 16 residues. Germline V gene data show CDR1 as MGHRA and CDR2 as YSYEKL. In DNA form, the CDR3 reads TGCGCCAGCAGCCTCGACCAGGGGGATTCCAAAAACGTTCAGTACTTC. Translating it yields CASSLDQGDSKNVQYF.

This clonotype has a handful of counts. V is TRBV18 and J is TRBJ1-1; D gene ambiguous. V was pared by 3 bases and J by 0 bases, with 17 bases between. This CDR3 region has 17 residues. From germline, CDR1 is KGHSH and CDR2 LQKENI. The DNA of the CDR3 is TGTGCCAGCTCACCGACTCCGGTCCACCGACTGAACACTGAAGCTTTCTTT. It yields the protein CASSPTPVHRLNTEAFF. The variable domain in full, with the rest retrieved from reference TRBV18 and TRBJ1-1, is NAGVMQNPRHLVRRRGQEARLRCSPMKGHSHVYWYRQLPEEGLKFMVYLQKENIIDESGMPKERFSAEFPKEGPSILRIQQVVRGDSAAYFCASSPTPVHRLNTEAFFGQGTRLTVV.

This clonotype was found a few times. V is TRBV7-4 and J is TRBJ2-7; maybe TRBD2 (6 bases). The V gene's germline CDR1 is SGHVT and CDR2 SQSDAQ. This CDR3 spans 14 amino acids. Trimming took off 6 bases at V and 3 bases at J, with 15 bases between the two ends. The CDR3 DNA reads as TGTGCCAGCAGACACGACGGGGGTCACTACGAGCAGTACGTC. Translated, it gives CASRHDGGHYEQYV.

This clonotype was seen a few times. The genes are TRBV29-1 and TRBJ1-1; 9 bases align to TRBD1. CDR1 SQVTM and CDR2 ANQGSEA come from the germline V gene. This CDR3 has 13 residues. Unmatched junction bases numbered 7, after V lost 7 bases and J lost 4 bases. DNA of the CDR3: TGCAGCGCGGTCCGGGACAGGGTCACTGAAGCTTTCTTT. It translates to CSAVRDRVTEAFF.

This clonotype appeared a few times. The CDR3 protein is CASRPSGAGELFF. Written as DNA, the CDR3 is TGTGCCAGCAGACCTTCCGGCGCCGGGGAGCTGTTTTTT. This rearrangement joins TRBV6-2 or TRBV6-3 to TRBJ2-2; D remains unclear. Trimming cost V 6 bases and J 6 bases, with 11 bases left between them. In germline, CDR1 is MNHEY, CDR2 SVGEGT. This CDR3 has 13 residues.

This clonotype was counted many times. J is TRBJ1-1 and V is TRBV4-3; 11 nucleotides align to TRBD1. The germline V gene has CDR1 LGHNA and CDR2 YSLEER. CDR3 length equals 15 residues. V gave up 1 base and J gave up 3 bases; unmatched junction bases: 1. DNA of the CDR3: TGCGCCAGCAGCCAAGGGACAGGGGGCTACACTGAAGCTTTCTTT. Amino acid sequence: CASSQGTGGYTEAFF.

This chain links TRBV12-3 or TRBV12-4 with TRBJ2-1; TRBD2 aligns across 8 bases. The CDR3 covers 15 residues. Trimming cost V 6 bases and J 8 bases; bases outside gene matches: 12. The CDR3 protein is CASRQPGGARDEQFF. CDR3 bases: TGTGCCAGCAGACAACCCGGGGGGGCCAGGGATGAGCAGTTCTTC.

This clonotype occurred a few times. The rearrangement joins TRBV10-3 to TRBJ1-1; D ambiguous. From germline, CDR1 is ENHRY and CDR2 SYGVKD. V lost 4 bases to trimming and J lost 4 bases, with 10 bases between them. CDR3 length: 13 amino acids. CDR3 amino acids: CAISGTVATEAFF. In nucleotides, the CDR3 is TGTGCCATCAGTGGGACGGTCGCCACTGAAGCTTTCTTT.

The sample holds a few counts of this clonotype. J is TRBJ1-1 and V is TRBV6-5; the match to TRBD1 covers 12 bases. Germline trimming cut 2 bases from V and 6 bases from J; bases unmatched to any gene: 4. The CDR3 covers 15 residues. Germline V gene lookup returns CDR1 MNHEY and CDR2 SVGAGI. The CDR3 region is CASSYPGTGGSEAFF. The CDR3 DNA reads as TGTGCCAGCAGTTACCCCGGGACAGGGGGCTCTGAAGCTTTCTTT.

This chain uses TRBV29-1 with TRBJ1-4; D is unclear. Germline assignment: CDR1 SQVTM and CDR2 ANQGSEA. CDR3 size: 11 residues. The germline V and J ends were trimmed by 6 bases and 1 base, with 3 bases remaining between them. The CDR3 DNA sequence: TGCAGCGTGAGAACTAATGAAAAACTGTTTTTT. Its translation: CSVRTNEKLFF.

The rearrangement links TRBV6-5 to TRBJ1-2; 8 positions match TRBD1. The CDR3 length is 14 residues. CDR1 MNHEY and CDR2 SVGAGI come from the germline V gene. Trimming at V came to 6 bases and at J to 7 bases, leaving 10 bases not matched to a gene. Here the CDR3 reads CASSTRQGISGYTF. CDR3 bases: TGTGCCAGCAGCACCCGACAGGGGATCTCTGGCTACACCTTC.

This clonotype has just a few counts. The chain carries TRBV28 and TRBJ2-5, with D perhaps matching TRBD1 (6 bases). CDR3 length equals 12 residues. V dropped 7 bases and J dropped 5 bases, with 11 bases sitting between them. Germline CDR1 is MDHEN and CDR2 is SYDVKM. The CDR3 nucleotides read TGTGCCAGCACAGGGGCGATTGAGACCCAGTACTTC. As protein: CASTGAIETQYF.

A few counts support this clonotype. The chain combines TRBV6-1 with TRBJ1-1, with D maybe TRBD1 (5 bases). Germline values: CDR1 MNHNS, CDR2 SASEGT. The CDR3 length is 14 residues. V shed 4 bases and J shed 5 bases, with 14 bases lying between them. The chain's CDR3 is CASSATGVSTEAFF. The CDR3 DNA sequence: TGTGCCAGCAGTGCAACAGGAGTGTCAACTGAAGCTTTCTTT.

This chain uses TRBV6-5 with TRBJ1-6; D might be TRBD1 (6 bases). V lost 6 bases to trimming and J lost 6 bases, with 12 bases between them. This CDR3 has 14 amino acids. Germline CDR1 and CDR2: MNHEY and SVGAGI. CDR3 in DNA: TGTGCCAGCAGCGGACAGCCATTTAATTCACCCCTCCACTTT. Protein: CASSGQPFNSPLHF.

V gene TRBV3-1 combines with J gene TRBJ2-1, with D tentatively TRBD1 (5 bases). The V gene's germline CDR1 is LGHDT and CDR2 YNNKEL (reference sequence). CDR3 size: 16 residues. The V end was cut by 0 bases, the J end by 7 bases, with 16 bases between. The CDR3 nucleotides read TGTGCCAGCAGCCAAGATCGGATCACAGGTTATAATGAGCAGTTCTTC. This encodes CASSQDRITGYNEQFF.

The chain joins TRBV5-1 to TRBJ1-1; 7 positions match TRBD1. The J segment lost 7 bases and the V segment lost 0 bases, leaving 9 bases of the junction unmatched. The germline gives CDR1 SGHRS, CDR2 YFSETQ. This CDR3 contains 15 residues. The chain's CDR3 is CASSLATGARSEAFF. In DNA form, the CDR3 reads TGCGCCAGCAGCTTGGCCACAGGGGCCCGGAGTGAAGCTTTCTTT.

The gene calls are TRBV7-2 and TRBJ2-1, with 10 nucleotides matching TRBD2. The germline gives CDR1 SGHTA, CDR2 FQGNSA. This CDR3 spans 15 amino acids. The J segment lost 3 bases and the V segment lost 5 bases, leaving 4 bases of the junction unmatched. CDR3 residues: CASSPTSGNYNEQFF. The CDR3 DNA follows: TGTGCCAGCAGCCCTACTAGCGGGAACTACAATGAGCAGTTCTTC.

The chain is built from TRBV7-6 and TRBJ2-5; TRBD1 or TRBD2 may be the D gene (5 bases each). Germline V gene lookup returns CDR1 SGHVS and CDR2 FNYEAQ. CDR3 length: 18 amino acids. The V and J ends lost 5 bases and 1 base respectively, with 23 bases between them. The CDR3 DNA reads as TGTGCCAGCAGCCGGGGACGAGAGGATACGGGGCCCCAAGAGACCCAGTACTTC. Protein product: CASSRGREDTGPQETQYF.